What follows are 5 T cell receptor beta chains derived from one specimen sequenced in a study of Ad26.COV2.S vaccination and SARS-CoV-2 variants. Sequencing used immunoSEQ multiplex PCR; TCRdb keeps in-frame clones, though not all of them. The data hold approximately 420,000 clones, with less than 90% observed a single time. Treatment here: about 20 received Ad26.COV2.S at low or high dose, single or two shots; 5 received placebo; per-sample allocation not given. Samples came from day 63 after the first vaccine or placebo injection. Material: peripheral blood, obtained in a trial of Ad26.COV2.S vaccine versus placebo. Receptors were obtained from a person between 18 and 60 years old who received the Ad26.COV2.S COVID-19 vaccine or a placebo.

The V call is TRBV4-1, the J call TRBJ1-1; perhaps TRBD1 as D (6 bases). V was cut by 3 bases and J by 10 bases, with 18 bases left in between. The CDR3 spans 14 residues. In germline, CDR1 is MGHRA, CDR2 YSYEKL. The CDR3 sequence is CASSQGTGIEAAFF. CDR3 DNA: TGCGCCAGCAGCCAGGGTACAGGGATTGAGGCAGCTTTCTTT.

This clone was seen a handful of times. The J gene is TRBJ1-3, the V gene TRBV2; D gene unclear. The CDR3 loop spans 16 amino acids. V was cut by 6 bases and J by 0 bases, with 15 bases left in between. In germline, CDR1 is SNHLY, CDR2 FYNNEI. CDR3 sequence reads: CASRLGSIISGNTIYF. The DNA for the CDR3 is TGTGCCAGCAGACTAGGATCCATAATCTCTGGAAACACCATATATTTT. The variable domain in full, completed from reference TRBV2 and TRBJ1-3, reads EPEVTQTPSHQVTQMGQEVILRCVPISNHLYFYWYRQILGQKVEFLVSFYNNEISEKSEIFDDQFSVERPDGSNFTLKIRSTKLEDSAMYFCASRLGSIISGNTIYFGEGSWLTVV.

The V and J genes are TRBV11-2 and TRBJ2-5; D not resolved. V lost 4 bases, J lost 4 bases, and 7 bases lay in between. CDR3 length equals 12 residues. Germline V gene lookup returns CDR1 SGHAT and CDR2 FQNNGV. The CDR3 reads CASSSARETQYF. The CDR3 region has the DNA TGTGCCAGCAGCTCCGCCCGAGAGACCCAGTACTTC.

This clone was picked up one time. The chain carries TRBV7-8 and TRBJ2-1; 7 nucleotides align to TRBD2. The CDR3 extends over 15 amino acids. J was trimmed by 7 bases and V by 5 bases; bases with no gene match: 11. From germline, CDR1 is SGHVS and CDR2 FQNEAQ. The CDR3 DNA reads as TGTGCCAGCAGCCCCGTGGGGGGGTTCGATAATGAGCAGTTCTTC. It encodes CASSPVGGFDNEQFF.

This clone turned up a few times. The same CDR3 is also encoded by other DNA sequences in this sample. The V call is TRBV5-1, the J call TRBJ1-3, with no clear D. The ends were cut back, 0 bases at V and 0 bases at J, with 4 bases in the middle. The germline gives CDR1 SGHRS, CDR2 YFSETQ. CDR3 length: 14 amino acids. Here the CDR3 DNA reads TGCGCCAGCAGCTTGGGCGACTCTGGAAACACCATATATTTT. The encoded protein is CASSLGDSGNTIYF.